What follows are 15 T cell receptor beta chains derived from one specimen sequenced in a study of T cell changes during pregnancy in multiple sclerosis. TCRdb's table, derived via immunoSEQ multiplex PCR, lists solely in-frame clones and lacks some. The sample holds 40,000 to 60,000 clones, 92% seen once. Sample: CD4+ T cells from peripheral blood mononuclear cells, taken after pregnancy. These receptors all stem from a female donor with multiple sclerosis, enrolled in a pregnancy study.

The CDR3 here is CSVAGGRANEKLFF. As DNA, the CDR3 is TGCAGCGTTGCAGGGGGTAGGGCTAATGAAAAACTGTTTTTT. This chain connects TRBV29-1 to TRBJ1-4, with TRBD1 identical over 7 bases. The CDR3 is 14 residues long. Germline CDR1 and CDR2: SQVTM and ANQGSEA. J gave up 3 bases and V 4 bases, and 5 bases lay outside the gene matches.

The chain has TRBV5-6 and TRBJ2-1; 7 positions agree with TRBD1. The CDR3 sequence is 13 residues long. Germline V gene data show CDR1 as SGHDT and CDR2 as YYEEEE. Unmatched junction bases numbered 13, after V lost 4 bases and J lost 15 bases. The CDR3 sequence is CASSRSAGGNRFF. CDR3 nucleotides: TGTGCCAGCAGCCGATCCGCAGGGGGTAATCGGTTCTTC.

The chain recombines TRBV20-1 with TRBJ2-3; TRBD2 matches at 7 bases. J gave up 6 bases and V 4 bases, and 1 base lay outside the gene matches. The CDR3 loop spans 11 amino acids. CDR1 and CDR2 from the germline V gene are DFQATT and SNEGSKA (reference sequence). This chain's CDR3 is CSAIAGDTQYF. As DNA, the CDR3 is TGCAGTGCTATAGCGGGCGATACGCAGTATTTT.

This sequence joins TRBV11-2 and TRBJ1-1; D may be TRBD1 (6 bases). The V gene's germline CDR1 is SGHAT and CDR2 FQNNGV. Deletions cut 5 bases from V and 4 bases from J, with 17 bases between. This CDR3 has 15 amino acids. The CDR3 reads CASSLSGGTGTEAFF. The CDR3 DNA reads TGTGCCAGCAGCCTTAGTGGGGGCACGGGCACTGAAGCTTTCTTT.

This chain joins TRBV7-6 and TRBJ2-5; a weak D match, TRBD2 (5 bases). Germline values: CDR1 SGHVS, CDR2 FNYEAQ. This CDR3 region has 15 residues. The V end lost 9 bases, the J end lost 7 bases, and 24 bases lay between the germline ends. CDR3 DNA: TGTGCCAGTAATGACGGAGGAGTGGGGATAGGGACCCAGTACTTC. Amino acid sequence: CASNDGGVGIGTQYF.

This chain connects TRBV28 to TRBJ2-2, with D possibly TRBD2 on 5 matching bases. Germline V gene sequence: CDR1 MDHEN, CDR2 SYDVKM. V lost 6 bases to trimming and J lost 8 bases, with 19 bases between them. The CDR3 is 15 amino acids. CDR3 bases: TGTGCCAGCAGGTTCCGGGATTACCTATCGGGGGAGCTGTTTTTT. Encoded protein: CASRFRDYLSGELFF.

V usage is TRBV18 and J usage is TRBJ1-2; maybe TRBD1 (6 bases). The CDR3 is made up of 14 amino acids. Germline CDR1 KGHSH, CDR2 LQKENI. V lost 2 bases, J lost 6 bases, and 13 bases lay in between. The CDR3 nucleotides read TGTGCCAGCTCACCAACACAGGGCTTTGATGGCTACACCTTC. This gives the protein CASSPTQGFDGYTF.

Note on this clone: At one end, the junction sequence differs from germline, possibly due to a read error. CDR3 in DNA: TGTGCCAGCAGTCTTATTGTGCTGGGACAGGGCATGTTTATCTTT. Translated, it gives CASSLIVLGQGMFIF. The rearrangement links TRBV28 to TRBJ1-1; TRBD1 agrees at 9 bases. CDR1 and CDR2 from the germline V gene are MDHEN and SYDVKM. The CDR3 runs 15 residues. Together with reference TRBV28 and TRBJ1-1, the CDR3 gives the full variable domain: DVKVTQSSRYLVKRTGEKVFLECVQDMDHENMFWYRQDPGLGLRLIYFSYDVKMKEKGDIPEGYSVSREKKERFSLILESASTNQTSMYLCASSLIVLGQGMFIFGQGTRLTVV.

The chain joins TRBV19 to TRBJ1-4, with TRBD1 as a possible D gene (6 bases). The CDR3 is 14 amino acids. The V gene lost 1 base and the J gene lost 8 bases, with 11 bases spanning the gap. Germline CDR1 reads LNHDA; CDR2 reads SQIVND (reference sequence). The CDR3 nucleotides are TGTGCCAGTAGTATAGGCAGGGGAAACGAAAAACTGTTTTTT. Its translation: CASSIGRGNEKLFF.

The chain is built from TRBV5-4 and TRBJ2-3, with 11 bases aligning to TRBD2. The CDR3 sequence is 17 residues long. CDR1 and CDR2 from the germline V gene are SGHNT and YYREEE (reference sequence). The J segment lost 3 bases and the V segment lost 4 bases, leaving 10 bases of the junction unmatched. The CDR3 nucleotides read TGTGCCAGCAGCCCAACAACTAGCGGGAGAGGAACAGATACGCAGTATTTT. Translation gives CASSPTTSGRGTDTQYF.

The gene calls are TRBV7-2 and TRBJ2-1, with 7 bases matching TRBD1. The CDR3 has 16 residues. Trimming took 0 bases from V and 1 from J; bases not matched to a gene: 3. CDR1 and CDR2 from the germline V gene are SGHTA and FQGNSA. The CDR3 is CASSLAAGGSYNEQFF. The CDR3 nucleotides are TGTGCCAGCAGCTTAGCGGCAGGGGGTTCCTACAATGAGCAGTTCTTC.

This clone was detected once. The rearrangement joins TRBV15 to TRBJ1-1; no firm D call. There are 15 residues in the CDR3. V lost 0 bases and J lost 3, with 11 bases in between. In germline, CDR1 is LNHNV, CDR2 YYDKDF (reference sequence). CDR3 in amino acids: CATSRDLGSDTEAFF. CDR3 nucleotide sequence: TGTGCCACCAGCAGAGATTTAGGGAGTGACACTGAAGCTTTCTTT.

The V gene is TRBV6-1, the J gene TRBJ1-2; D uncertain. Trimming took 8 bases from V and 2 from J, leaving 9 bases between them. Germline lookup yields CDR1 MNHNS and CDR2 SASEGT. CDR3 length equals 12 residues. CDR3 DNA: TGTGCCAGCGGAGCTGGAAACTATGGCTACACCTTC. It encodes CASGAGNYGYTF.

The CDR3, as DNA: TGTGCCAGCAGCTTAGTCCGGAGAGGTTCCTACAATGAGCAGTTCTTC. It yields the protein CASSLVRRGSYNEQFF. J is TRBJ2-1 and V is TRBV7-8; no definite D call. CDR1 SGHVS and CDR2 FQNEAQ come from the germline V gene. The V and J ends lost 1 base and 1 base respectively, with 11 bases between them. CDR3 length equals 16 residues.

V gene TRBV18 combines with J gene TRBJ1-1, with a tentative D call TRBD1 (6 bases). The V end was cut by 2 bases, the J end by 4 bases, with 14 bases between. Germline V gene lookup returns CDR1 KGHSH and CDR2 LQKENI. CDR3 length: 15 amino acids. The CDR3 region has the DNA TGTGCCAGCTCACCAGGGGCAGGGGTGAGCACTGAAGCTTTCTTT. Its protein is CASSPGAGVSTEAFF.